This passage covers 16 T cell receptor beta chains from one sample sequenced in a study of blood T cell repertoires in COVID-19. Clones were sequenced by immunoSEQ multiplex PCR, and TCRdb holds only the in-frame ones, with some missing. Among 150,000 to 200,000 clones, around four fifths were seen once, and the ten largest hold roughly 12%. Sequenced material: PBMCs or T cells enriched from blood (not recorded which). Source of these receptors: a man aged 40-49 years who had recovered from COVID-19.

The rearrangement uses TRBV19 and TRBJ1-2; 7 bases are a match to TRBD1. This CDR3 has 13 amino acids. Germline-derived CDR1 and CDR2 are LNHDA and SQIVND (reference sequence). With 6 bases clipped from V and 6 bases from J, the junction kept 7 bases outside the gene matches. The CDR3: CASRPTGIHGYTF. The CDR3, as DNA: TGTGCCAGTAGGCCGACAGGGATCCATGGCTACACCTTC.

The V call is TRBV9, the J call TRBJ2-3; 8 bases are a match to TRBD1. CDR1 is SGDLS, CDR2 YYNGEE, per germline. The ends lost 7 bases at V and 5 bases at J; junction bases unmatched: 6. This CDR3 is built from 13 residues. CDR3 amino acids: CASGKQGGDTQYF. CDR3 DNA: TGTGCCAGCGGAAAACAGGGGGGAGATACGCAGTATTTT.

This clone has only a few counts. The rearrangement joins TRBV2 to TRBJ1-6; D unresolved. V dropped 3 bases and J dropped 7 bases, with 13 bases sitting between them. This CDR3 spans 15 amino acids. Germline V gene lookup returns CDR1 SNHLY and CDR2 FYNNEI. The CDR3 spells CASSDEGMGNSPLHF. DNA of the CDR3: TGTGCCAGCAGTGATGAGGGAATGGGGAATTCACCCCTCCACTTT.

V usage is TRBV6-4 and J usage is TRBJ1-6; possibly TRBD1 for D (5 bases). Germline loops: CDR1 MRHNA, CDR2 SNTAGT. The CDR3 is made up of 13 amino acids. V was shortened by 5 bases and J by 6 bases, with 8 bases between the two germline ends. In DNA, the CDR3 is TGTGCCAGCAGTCCCAGGGTTAATTCACCCCTCCACTTT. Its translation is CASSPRVNSPLHF.

The chain employs TRBV2 and TRBJ2-7, with TRBD2 matching 13 bases. The CDR3 runs to 16 residues. CDR1 SNHLY and CDR2 FYNNEI come from the germline V gene. V trimming: 4 bases; J trimming: 2 bases; junction bases outside the gene matches: 5. The CDR3 reads CASSALGLAGAYEQYV. CDR3 nucleotide sequence: TGTGCCAGCAGTGCGCTTGGACTAGCGGGAGCCTACGAGCAGTACGTC.

This sequence joins TRBV9 and TRBJ1-1; 7 bases align to TRBD1. From germline, CDR1 is SGDLS and CDR2 YYNGEE. J was trimmed by 8 bases and V by 3 bases; bases with no gene match: 4. This CDR3 has 12 amino acids. CDR3 in amino acids: CASSAWTGEAFF. In nucleotides, the CDR3 is TGTGCCAGCAGCGCTTGGACAGGCGAAGCTTTCTTT.

CDR3 region: CASSFVNDRGRSGANVLTF. CDR3 nucleotide sequence: TGTGCCAGCAGCTTTGTCAATGACAGGGGGCGCTCTGGGGCCAACGTCCTGACTTTC. V is TRBV7-3 and J is TRBJ2-6; 10 bases are a match to TRBD1. The germline V gene has CDR1 SGHTA and CDR2 FQGTGA. The V and J ends lost 3 bases and 0 bases, in that order; junction bases with no gene match: 8. The CDR3 runs 19 residues.

The rearrangement links TRBV5-1 to TRBJ2-2; TRBD1 might be the D (5 bases). V lost 0 bases, J lost 5 bases, and 14 bases lay in between. CDR3 length equals 16 residues. Germline-derived CDR1 and CDR2 are SGHRS and YFSETQ. This CDR3 reads CASSLGATGRTGELFF. CDR3 bases: TGCGCCAGCAGCTTGGGGGCAACAGGTCGAACCGGGGAGCTGTTTTTT. The full variable domain, with the rest looked up from reference TRBV5-1 and TRBJ2-2, is KAGVTQTPRYLIKTRGQQVTLSCSPISGHRSVSWYQQTPGQGLQFLFEYFSETQRNKGNFPGRFSGRQFSNSRSEMNVSTLELGDSALYLCASSLGATGRTGELFFGEGSRLTVL.

This sequence joins TRBV27 and TRBJ1-5; D perhaps matches TRBD1 (5 bases). Germline lookup yields CDR1 MNHEY and CDR2 SMNVEV (reference sequence). CDR3 size: 14 residues. V was clipped by 10 bases and J by 7 bases, with 20 bases between them. The CDR3 DNA follows: TGTGCCACTCGCCTTACAGGCCCCGAACAGCCCCAGCATTTT. Its protein product is CATRLTGPEQPQHF.

The rearrangement uses TRBV4-2 and TRBJ2-1; TRBD2 matches 12 bases. After removal of 1 base from V and 6 bases from J, the junction contained 4 bases not matched to a gene. Germline CDR1 is LGHNA and CDR2 is YNFKEQ. The CDR3 totals 16 residues. CDR3 coding DNA: TGTGCCAGCAGCCAAGTACTAGCGGGAGGAGGCAATGAGCAGTTCTTC. Translated, it gives CASSQVLAGGGNEQFF.

The CDR3 loop reads CASCKDRSNQPQHF. CDR3 nucleotide sequence: TGTGCCAGCTGTAAGGACAGGAGCAATCAGCCCCAGCATTTT. The chain carries TRBV28 and TRBJ1-5; the match to TRBD1 covers 7 bases. In germline, CDR1 is MDHEN, CDR2 SYDVKM. Trimming took 8 bases from V and 1 from J; bases not matched to a gene: 5. This CDR3 comprises 14 residues.

J is TRBJ1-3 and V is TRBV28; D may be TRBD1 (5 bases). CDR3 length: 13 amino acids. V lost 7 bases and J lost 6, with 13 bases in between. CDR1 and CDR2 (germline): MDHEN, SYDVKM. DNA for the CDR3: TGTGCCAGCACCCTGCAGGGCCTAAACACCATATATTTT. Protein: CASTLQGLNTIYF.

J is TRBJ1-1 and V is TRBV18; TRBD1 agrees at 7 bases. J was trimmed by 6 bases and V by 6 bases; bases with no gene match: 16. The CDR3 length is 16 residues. Per the germline V gene, CDR1 is KGHSH and CDR2 is LQKENI. CDR3 sequence: CASSQLRTGSWAEAFF. CDR3 nucleotides: TGTGCCAGCTCCCAACTGCGGACAGGAAGTTGGGCTGAAGCTTTCTTT.

The chain couples TRBV27 to TRBJ2-3; 7 positions agree with TRBD2. J gave up 1 base and V 7 bases, and 8 bases lay outside the gene matches. Germline lookup yields CDR1 MNHEY and CDR2 SMNVEV (reference sequence). CDR3 length: 15 residues. The CDR3 DNA reads TGTGCCAGCACCGCCCTAGCGGCACGCACAGATACGCAGTATTTT. As protein: CASTALAARTDTQYF.

The chain is built from TRBV27 and TRBJ1-1; TRBD1 matches 8 bases. The CDR3 loop spans 17 amino acids. With V trimmed by 1 base and J by 0 bases, 7 bases remained unmatched. The germline gives CDR1 MNHEY, CDR2 SMNVEV (reference sequence). CDR3 amino acids: CASSLWGGQVMNTEAFF. The CDR3 coding sequence is TGTGCCAGCAGTTTATGGGGGGGACAGGTAATGAACACTGAAGCTTTCTTT.

This clone was picked up a small number of times. The rearrangement links TRBV5-1 to TRBJ1-1; D gene unclear. The V gene lost 0 bases and the J gene lost 0 bases, with 6 bases spanning the gap. CDR3 length equals 14 residues. The germline CDR1 and CDR2 sequences are SGHRS and YFSETQ. The CDR3 bases are TGCGCCAGCAGCTTGGCGGGGATGAACACTGAAGCTTTCTTT. Protein product: CASSLAGMNTEAFF.